This T cell receptor (beta chain) is from a study of shared clonotypes between healthy human individuals. General study points: Among donors, clonotype sharing was expected to be affected by sequencing depth. Investigators collected only blood, and repertoires in tissues likely differ.

A split of CD4+ cells into CD45RA+ naive and CD45RA-negative memory subsets was performed. The study ran the assay at deep level. Sequencing used immunoSEQ multiplex PCR; TCRdb keeps in-frame clones, though not all of them. The sample includes over a million clones, over 95% of them seen just once. In regard to this clone: What it binds is not known.

From germline, CDR1 is SNHLY and CDR2 FYNNEI. V shed 5 bases and J 1 base; nucleotides not matched to a gene: 3. This CDR3 is built from 15 residues. The sequence was obtained from a man aged 25-40 years in good health. The chain recombines TRBV2 with TRBJ2-2; 8 bases line up with TRBD1. The material sequenced was naive CD4+ T cells sorted from blood. Described subset: CD45RA+ positively selected. The CDR3 nucleotides read TGTGCCAGCAGTCTAGGACAGGGGAACACCGGGGAGCTGTTTTTT. This codes for CASSLGQGNTGELFF.